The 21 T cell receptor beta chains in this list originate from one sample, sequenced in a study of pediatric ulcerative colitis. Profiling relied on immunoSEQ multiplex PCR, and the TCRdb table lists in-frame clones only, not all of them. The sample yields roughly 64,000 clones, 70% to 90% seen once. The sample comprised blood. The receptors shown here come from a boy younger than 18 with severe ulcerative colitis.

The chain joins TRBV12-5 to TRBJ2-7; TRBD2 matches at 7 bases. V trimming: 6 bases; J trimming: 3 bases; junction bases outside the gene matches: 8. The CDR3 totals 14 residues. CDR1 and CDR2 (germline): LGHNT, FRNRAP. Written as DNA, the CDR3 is TGTGCTAGTGGCATGGGGGGGAAGGGCTACGAGCAGTACTTC. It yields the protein CASGMGGKGYEQYF.

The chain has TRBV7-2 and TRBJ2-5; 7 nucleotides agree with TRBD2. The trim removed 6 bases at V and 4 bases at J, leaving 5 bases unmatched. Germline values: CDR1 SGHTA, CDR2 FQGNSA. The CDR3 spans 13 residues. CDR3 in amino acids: CASSGLAVETQYF. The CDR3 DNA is TGTGCCAGCAGTGGGCTAGCGGTAGAGACCCAGTACTTC.

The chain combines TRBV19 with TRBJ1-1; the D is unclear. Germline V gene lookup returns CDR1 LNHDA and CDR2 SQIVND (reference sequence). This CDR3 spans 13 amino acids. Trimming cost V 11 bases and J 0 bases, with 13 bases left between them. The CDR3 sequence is CAASPQMNTEAFF. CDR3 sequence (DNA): TGTGCCGCCAGCCCACAGATGAACACTGAAGCTTTCTTT. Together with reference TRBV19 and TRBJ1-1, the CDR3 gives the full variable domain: DGGITQSPKYLFRKEGQNVTLSCEQNLNHDAMYWYRQDPGQGLRLIYYSQIVNDFQKGDIAEGYSVSREKKESFPLTVTSAQKNPTAFYLCAASPQMNTEAFFGQGTRLTVV.

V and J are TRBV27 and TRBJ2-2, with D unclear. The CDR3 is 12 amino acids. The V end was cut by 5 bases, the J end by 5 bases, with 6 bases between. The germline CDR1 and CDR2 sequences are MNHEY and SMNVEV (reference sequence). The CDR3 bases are TGTGCCAGCAGTATAGTTACCGGGGAGCTGTTTTTT. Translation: CASSIVTGELFF.

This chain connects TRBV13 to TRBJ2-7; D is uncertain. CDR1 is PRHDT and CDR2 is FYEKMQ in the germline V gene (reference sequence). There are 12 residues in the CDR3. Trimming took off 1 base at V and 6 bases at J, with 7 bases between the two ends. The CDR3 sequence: CASSLATGEQYF. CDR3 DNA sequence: TGTGCCAGCAGCTTAGCAACGGGCGAGCAGTACTTC.

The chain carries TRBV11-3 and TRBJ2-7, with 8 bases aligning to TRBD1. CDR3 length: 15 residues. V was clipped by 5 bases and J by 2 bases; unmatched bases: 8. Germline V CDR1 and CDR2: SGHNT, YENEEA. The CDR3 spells CASSPGQGATYEQYF. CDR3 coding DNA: TGTGCCAGCAGCCCGGGTCAGGGGGCGACCTACGAGCAGTACTTC.

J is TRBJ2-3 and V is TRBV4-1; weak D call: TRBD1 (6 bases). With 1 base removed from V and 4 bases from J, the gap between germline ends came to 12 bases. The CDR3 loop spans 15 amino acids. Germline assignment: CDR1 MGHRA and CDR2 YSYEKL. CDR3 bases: TGCGCCAGCAGCCAAGCTTTAGGGGGAGCAGATACGCAGTATTTT. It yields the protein CASSQALGGADTQYF.

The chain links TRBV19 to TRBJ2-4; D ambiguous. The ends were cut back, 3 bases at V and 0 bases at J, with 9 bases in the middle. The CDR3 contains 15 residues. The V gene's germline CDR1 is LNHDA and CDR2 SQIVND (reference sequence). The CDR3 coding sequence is TGTGCCAGTAGTATGGGCGGAATAGCCAAAAACATTCAGTACTTC. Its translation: CASSMGGIAKNIQYF.

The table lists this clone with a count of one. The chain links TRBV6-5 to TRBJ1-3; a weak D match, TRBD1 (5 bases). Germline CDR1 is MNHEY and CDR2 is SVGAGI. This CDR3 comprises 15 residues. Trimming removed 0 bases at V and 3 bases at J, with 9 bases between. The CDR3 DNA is TGTGCCAGCAGTTACTCGAGACAGCTTGGAAACACCATATATTTT. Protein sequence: CASSYSRQLGNTIYF.

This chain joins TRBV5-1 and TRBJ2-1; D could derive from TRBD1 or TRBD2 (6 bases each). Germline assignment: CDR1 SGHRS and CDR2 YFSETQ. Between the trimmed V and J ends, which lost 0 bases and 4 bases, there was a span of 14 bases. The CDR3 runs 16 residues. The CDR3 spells CASSLEGGGSYNEQFF. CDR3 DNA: TGCGCCAGCAGCTTGGAGGGGGGAGGTTCTTACAATGAGCAGTTCTTC.

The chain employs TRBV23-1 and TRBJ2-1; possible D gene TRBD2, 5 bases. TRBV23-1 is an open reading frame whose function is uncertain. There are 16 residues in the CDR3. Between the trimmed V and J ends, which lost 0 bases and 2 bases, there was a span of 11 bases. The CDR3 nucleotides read TGCGCCAGCAGTCAATCATCAAGCGGTCCCTACAATGAGCAGTTCTTC. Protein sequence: CASSQSSSGPYNEQFF.

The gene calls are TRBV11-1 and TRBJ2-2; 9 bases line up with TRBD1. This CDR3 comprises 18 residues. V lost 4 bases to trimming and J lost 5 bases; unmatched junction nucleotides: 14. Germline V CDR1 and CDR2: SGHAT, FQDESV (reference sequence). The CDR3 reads CASSSRHSGQGKTGELFF. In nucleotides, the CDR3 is TGTGCCAGCAGCTCGCGACATTCCGGACAGGGGAAAACCGGGGAGCTGTTTTTT. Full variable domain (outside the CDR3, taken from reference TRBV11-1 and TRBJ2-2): EAEVAQSPRYKITEKSQAVAFWCDPISGHATLYWYRQILGQGPELLVQFQDESVVDDSQLPKDRFSAERLKGVDSTLKIQPAELGDSAMYLCASSSRHSGQGKTGELFFGEGSRLTVL.

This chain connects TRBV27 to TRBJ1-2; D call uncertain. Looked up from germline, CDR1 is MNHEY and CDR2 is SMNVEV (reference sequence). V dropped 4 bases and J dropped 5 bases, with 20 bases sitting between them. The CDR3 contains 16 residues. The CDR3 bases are TGTGCCAGCAGTTCACAAATAACCGCCGGCTATTATGGCTACACCTTC. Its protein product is CASSSQITAGYYGYTF.

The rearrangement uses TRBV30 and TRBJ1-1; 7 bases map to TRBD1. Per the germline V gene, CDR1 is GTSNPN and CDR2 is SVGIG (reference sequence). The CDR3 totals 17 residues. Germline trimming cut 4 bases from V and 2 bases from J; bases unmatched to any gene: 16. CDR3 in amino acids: CAWTFPIRGRINTEAFF. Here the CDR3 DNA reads TGTGCCTGGACCTTTCCGATAAGGGGGCGGATTAACACTGAAGCTTTCTTT.

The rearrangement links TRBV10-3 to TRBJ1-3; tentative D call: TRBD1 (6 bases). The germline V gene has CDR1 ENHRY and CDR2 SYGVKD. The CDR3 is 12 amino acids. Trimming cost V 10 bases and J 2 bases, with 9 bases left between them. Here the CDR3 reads CATQGPGNTIYF. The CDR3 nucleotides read TGTGCCACCCAGGGGCCTGGAAACACCATATATTTT.

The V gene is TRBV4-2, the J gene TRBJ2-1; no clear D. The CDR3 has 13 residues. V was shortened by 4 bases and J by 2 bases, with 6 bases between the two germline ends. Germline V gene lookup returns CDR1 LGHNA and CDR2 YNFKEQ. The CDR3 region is CASSPTAYNEQFF. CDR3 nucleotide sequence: TGTGCCAGCAGCCCCACGGCCTACAATGAGCAGTTCTTC.

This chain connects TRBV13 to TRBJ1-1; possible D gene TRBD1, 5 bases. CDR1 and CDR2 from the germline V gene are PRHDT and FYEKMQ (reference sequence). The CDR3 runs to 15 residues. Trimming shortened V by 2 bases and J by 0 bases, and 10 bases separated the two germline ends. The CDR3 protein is CASSLRGSLNTEAFF. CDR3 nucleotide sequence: TGTGCCAGCAGCTTACGGGGGTCGCTGAACACTGAAGCTTTCTTT.

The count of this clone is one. CDR3 sequence reads: CASSLSGRDTEAFF. DNA for the CDR3: TGTGCCAGCAGCTTATCCGGTAGGGACACTGAAGCTTTCTTT. This chain links TRBV7-6 with TRBJ1-1; D remains ambiguous. Germline lookup yields CDR1 SGHVS and CDR2 FNYEAQ. The CDR3 consists of 14 residues. V lost 2 bases and J 3 bases, leaving 10 bases between the germline ends.

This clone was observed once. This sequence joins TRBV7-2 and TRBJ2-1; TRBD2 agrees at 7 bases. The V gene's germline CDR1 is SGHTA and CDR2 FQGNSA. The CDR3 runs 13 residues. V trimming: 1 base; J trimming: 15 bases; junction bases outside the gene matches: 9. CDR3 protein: CASSLGLGREWFF. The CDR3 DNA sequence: TGTGCCAGCAGCTTAGGGCTTGGGCGGGAGTGGTTCTTC.

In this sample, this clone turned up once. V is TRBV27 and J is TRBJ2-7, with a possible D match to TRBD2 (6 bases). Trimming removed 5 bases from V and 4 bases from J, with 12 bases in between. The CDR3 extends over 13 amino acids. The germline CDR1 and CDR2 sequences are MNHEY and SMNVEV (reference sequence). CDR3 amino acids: CASSPGDSYEQYF. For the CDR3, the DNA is TGTGCCAGCAGTCCCGGGGACTCTTACGAGCAGTACTTC.

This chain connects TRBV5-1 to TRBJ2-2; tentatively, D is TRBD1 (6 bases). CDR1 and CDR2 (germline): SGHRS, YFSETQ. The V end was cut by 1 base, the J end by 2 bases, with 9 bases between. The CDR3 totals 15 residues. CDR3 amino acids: CASSLWTANTGELFF. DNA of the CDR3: TGCGCCAGCAGCTTGTGGACAGCCAACACCGGGGAGCTGTTTTTT.